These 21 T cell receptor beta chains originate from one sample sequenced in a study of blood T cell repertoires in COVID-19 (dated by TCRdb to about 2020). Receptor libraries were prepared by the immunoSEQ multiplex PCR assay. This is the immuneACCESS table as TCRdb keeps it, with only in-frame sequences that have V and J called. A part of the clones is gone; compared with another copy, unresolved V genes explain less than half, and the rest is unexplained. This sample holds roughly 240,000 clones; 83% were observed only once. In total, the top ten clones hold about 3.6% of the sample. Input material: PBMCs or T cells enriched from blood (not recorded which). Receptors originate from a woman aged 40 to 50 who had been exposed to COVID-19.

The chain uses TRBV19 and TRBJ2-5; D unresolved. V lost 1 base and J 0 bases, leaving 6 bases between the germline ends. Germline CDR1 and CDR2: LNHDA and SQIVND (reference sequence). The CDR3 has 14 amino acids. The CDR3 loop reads CASSIGQYQETQYF. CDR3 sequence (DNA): TGTGCCAGTAGTATAGGGCAGTACCAAGAGACCCAGTACTTC.

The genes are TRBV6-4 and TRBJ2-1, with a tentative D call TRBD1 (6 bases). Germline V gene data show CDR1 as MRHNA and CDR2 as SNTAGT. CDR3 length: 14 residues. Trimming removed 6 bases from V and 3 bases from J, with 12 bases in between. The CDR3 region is CASSNRADYNEQFF. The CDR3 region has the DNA TGTGCCAGCAGCAACAGGGCAGACTACAATGAGCAGTTCTTC.

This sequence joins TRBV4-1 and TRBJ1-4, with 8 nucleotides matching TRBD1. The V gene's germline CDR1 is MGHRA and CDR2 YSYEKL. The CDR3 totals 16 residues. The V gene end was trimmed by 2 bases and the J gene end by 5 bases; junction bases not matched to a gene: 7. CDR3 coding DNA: TGCGCCAGCAGCCAACCACTCCGGGACAGGAATGAAAAACTGTTTTTT. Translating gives CASSQPLRDRNEKLFF.

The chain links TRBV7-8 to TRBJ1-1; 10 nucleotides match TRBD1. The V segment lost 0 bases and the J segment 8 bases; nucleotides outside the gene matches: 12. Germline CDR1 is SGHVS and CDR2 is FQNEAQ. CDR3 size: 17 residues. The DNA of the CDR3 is TGTGCCAGCAGCTTAGCGAGGCTCGGGACAGGGGTTGTCGAAGCTTTCTTT. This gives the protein CASSLARLGTGVVEAFF. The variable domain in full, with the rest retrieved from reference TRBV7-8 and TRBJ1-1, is GAGVSQSPRYKVAKRGQDVALRCDPISGHVSLFWYQQALGQGPEFLTYFQNEAQLDKSGLPSDRFFAERPEGSVSTLKIQRTQQEDSAVYLCASSLARLGTGVVEAFFGQGTRLTVV.

The CDR3 DNA reads TGTGCCAGCACCAGGACAGGGGAAGTTGGAAACACCATATATTTT. Amino acid sequence: CASTRTGEVGNTIYF. The chain has TRBV28 and TRBJ1-3; TRBD1 matches 9 bases. V trimming: 7 bases; J trimming: 3 bases; junction bases outside the gene matches: 7. Germline V gene data show CDR1 as MDHEN and CDR2 as SYDVKM. There are 15 residues in the CDR3.

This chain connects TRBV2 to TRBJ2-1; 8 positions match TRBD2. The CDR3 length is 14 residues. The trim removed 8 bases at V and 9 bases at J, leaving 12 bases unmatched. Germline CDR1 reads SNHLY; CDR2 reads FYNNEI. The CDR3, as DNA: TGTGCCAGCTCCGGAGGTAGCGGGGCCGGTGAGCAGTTCTTC. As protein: CASSGGSGAGEQFF.

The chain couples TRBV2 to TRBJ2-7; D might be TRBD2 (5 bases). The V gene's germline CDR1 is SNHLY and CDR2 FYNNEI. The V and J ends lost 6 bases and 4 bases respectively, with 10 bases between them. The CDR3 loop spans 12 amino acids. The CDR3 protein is CASSPAGYEQYF. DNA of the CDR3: TGTGCCAGCAGCCCCGCGGGTTACGAGCAGTACTTC.

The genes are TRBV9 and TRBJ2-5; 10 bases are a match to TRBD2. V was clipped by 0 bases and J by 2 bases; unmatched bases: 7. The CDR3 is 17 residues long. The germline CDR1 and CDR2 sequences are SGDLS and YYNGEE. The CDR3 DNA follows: TGTGCCAGCAGCGTAGGGCTAGGACTAGCGGATCAAGAGACCCAGTACTTC. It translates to CASSVGLGLADQETQYF. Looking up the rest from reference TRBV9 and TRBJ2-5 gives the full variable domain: DSGVTQTPKHLITATGQRVTLRCSPRSGDLSVYWYQQSLDQGLQFLIQYYNGEERAKGNILERFSAQQFPDLHSELNLSSLELGDSALYFCASSVGLGLADQETQYFGPGTRLLVL.

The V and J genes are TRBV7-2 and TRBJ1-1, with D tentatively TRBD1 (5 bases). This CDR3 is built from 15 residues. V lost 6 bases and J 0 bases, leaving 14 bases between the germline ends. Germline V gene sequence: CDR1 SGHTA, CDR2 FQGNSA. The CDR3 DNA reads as TGTGCCAGCAGACAATTCAGGGCAATGAACACTGAAGCTTTCTTT. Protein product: CASRQFRAMNTEAFF.

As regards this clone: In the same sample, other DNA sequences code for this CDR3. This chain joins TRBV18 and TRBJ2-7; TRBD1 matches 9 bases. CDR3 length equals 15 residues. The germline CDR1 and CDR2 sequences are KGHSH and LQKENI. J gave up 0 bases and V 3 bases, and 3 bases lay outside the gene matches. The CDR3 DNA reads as TGTGCCAGCTCACCTGGGACAGGGAGCTCCTACGAGCAGTACTTC. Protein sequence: CASSPGTGSSYEQYF.

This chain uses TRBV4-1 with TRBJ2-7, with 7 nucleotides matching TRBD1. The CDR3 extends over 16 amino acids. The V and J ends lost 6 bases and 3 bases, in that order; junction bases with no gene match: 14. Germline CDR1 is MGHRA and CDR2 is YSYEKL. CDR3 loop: CASSSSLGQLLYEQYF. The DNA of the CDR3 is TGCGCCAGCAGTTCCTCCCTGGGACAGCTCCTCTACGAGCAGTACTTC.

The CDR3 loop reads CASSPPGTDTQYF. CDR3 nucleotides: TGTGCCAGCAGCCCCCCAGGCACAGATACGCAGTATTTT. This chain connects TRBV7-2 to TRBJ2-3; D unresolved. V was pared by 5 bases and J by 1 base, with 7 bases between. Germline V gives CDR1 SGHTA, CDR2 FQGNSA. The length of the CDR3 is 13 residues.

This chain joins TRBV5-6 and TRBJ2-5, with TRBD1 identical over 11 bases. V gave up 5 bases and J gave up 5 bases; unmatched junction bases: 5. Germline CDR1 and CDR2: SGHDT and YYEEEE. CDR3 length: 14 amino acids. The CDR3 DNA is TGTGCCAGCAGGAGGACAGGGGGCGGTGAGACCCAGTACTTC. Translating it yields CASRRTGGGETQYF.

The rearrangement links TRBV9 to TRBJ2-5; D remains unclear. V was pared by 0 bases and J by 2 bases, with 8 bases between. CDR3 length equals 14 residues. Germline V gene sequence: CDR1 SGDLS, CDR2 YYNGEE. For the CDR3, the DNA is TGTGCCAGCAGCGTAGCTGGCGGACAAGAGACCCAGTACTTC. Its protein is CASSVAGGQETQYF.

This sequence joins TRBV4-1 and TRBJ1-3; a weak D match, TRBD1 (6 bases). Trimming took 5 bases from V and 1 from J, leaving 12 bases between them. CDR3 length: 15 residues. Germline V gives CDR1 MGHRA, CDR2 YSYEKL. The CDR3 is CASSARQVSGNTIYF. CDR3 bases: TGCGCCAGCAGCGCTCGACAGGTTTCTGGAAACACCATATATTTT.

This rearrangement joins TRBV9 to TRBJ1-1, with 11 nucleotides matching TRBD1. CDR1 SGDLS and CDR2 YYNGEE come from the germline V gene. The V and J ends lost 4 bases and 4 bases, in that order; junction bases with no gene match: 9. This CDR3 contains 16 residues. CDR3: CASSYRDRGLSTEAFF. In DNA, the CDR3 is TGTGCCAGCAGCTACCGGGACAGGGGGTTGAGCACTGAAGCTTTCTTT.

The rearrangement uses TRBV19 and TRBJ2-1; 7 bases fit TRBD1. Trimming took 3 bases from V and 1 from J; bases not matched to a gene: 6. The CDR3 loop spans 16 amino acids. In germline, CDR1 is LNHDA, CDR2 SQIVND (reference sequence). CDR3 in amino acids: CASSISKGQSYNEQFF. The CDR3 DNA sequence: TGTGCCAGTAGTATCAGTAAGGGACAGTCCTACAATGAGCAGTTCTTC.

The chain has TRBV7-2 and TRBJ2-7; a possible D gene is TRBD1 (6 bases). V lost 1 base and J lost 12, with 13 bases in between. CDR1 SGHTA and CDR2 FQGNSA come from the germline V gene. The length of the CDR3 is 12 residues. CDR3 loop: CASSLGTEKLYF. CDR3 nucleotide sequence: TGTGCCAGCAGCTTAGGGACAGAGAAATTGTACTTC.

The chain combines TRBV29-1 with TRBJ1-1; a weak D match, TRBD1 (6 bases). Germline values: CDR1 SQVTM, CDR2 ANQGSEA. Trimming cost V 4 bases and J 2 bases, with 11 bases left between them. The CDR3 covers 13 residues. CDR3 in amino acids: CSVVTRGNTEAFF. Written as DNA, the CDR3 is TGCAGCGTTGTTACCAGGGGAAACACTGAAGCTTTCTTT.

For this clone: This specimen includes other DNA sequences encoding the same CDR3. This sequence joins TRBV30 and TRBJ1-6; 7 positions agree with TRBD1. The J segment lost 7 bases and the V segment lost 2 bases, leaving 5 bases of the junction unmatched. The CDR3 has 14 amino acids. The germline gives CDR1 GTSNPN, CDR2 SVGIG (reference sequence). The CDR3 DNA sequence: TGTGCCTGGAGTCTTGGGACAGCGAATTCACCCCTCCACTTT. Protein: CAWSLGTANSPLHF. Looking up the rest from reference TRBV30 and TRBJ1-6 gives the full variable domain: SQTIHQWPATLVQPVGSPLSLECTVEGTSNPNLYWYRQAAGRGLQLLFYSVGIGQISSEVPQNLSASRPQDRQFILSSKKLLLSDSGFYLCAWSLGTANSPLHFGNGTRLTVT.

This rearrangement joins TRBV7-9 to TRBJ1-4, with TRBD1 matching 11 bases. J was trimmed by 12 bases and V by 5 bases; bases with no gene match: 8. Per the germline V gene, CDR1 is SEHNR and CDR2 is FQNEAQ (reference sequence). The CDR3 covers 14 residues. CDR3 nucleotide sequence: TGTGCCAGCAGCCCAGGACAGGGGGCGCCTGAACTGTTTTTT. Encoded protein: CASSPGQGAPELFF.